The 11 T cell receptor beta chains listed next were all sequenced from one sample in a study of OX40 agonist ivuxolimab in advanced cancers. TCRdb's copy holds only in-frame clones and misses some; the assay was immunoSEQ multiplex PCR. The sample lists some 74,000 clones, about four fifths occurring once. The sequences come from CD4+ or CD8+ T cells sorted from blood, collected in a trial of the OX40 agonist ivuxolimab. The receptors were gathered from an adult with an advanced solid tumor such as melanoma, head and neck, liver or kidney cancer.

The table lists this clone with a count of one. CDR3 in DNA: TGTGCCAGTAGTCTTAGCGGGGGGAAGGAGACCCAGTACTTC. Translated: CASSLSGGKETQYF. The chain links TRBV19 to TRBJ2-5, with 10 bases fitting TRBD2. The CDR3 covers 14 residues. The ends lost 5 bases at V and 5 bases at J; junction bases unmatched: 5. The germline CDR1 and CDR2 sequences are LNHDA and SQIVND (reference sequence).

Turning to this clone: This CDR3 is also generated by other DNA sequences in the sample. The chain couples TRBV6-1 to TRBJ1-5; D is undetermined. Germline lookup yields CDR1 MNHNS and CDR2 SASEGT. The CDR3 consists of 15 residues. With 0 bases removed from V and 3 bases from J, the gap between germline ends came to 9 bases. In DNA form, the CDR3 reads TGTGCCAGCAGTGAAGCGAACGGATTCAATCAGCCCCAGCATTTT. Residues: CASSEANGFNQPQHF.

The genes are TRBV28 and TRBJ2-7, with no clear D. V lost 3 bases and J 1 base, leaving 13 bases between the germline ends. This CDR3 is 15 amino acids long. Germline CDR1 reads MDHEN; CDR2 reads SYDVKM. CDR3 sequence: CASSFTGSPSYEQYF. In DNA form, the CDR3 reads TGTGCCAGCAGTTTCACCGGGTCTCCTTCCTACGAGCAGTACTTC.

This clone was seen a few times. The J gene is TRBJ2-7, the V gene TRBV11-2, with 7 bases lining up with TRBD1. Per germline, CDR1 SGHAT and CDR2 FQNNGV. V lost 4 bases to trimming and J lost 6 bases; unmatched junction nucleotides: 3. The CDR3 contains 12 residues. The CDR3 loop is CASSSTGSEQYF. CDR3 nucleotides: TGTGCCAGCAGCTCGACAGGGAGCGAGCAGTACTTC.

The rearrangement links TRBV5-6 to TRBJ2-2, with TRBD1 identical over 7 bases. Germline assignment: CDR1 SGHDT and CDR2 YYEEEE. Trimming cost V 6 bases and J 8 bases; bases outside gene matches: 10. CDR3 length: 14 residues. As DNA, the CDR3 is TGTGCCAGCACCACGAAAGGGGGCTGGGGGGAGCTGTTTTTT. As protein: CASTTKGGWGELFF.

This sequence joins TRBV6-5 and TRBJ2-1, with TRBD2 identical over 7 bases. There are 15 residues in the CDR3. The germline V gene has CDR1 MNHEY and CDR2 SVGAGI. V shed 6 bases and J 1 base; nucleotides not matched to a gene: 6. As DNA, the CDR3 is TGTGCCAGCAGGCCGGGACTACTTTCCTACAATGAGCAGTTCTTC. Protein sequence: CASRPGLLSYNEQFF.

The CDR3 reads CASSSQAYGYTF. DNA for the CDR3: TGTGCCAGCAGTTCCCAGGCCTATGGCTACACCTTC. This sequence joins TRBV28 and TRBJ1-2, with unresolved D. The CDR3 spans 12 residues. The germline V and J ends were trimmed by 4 bases and 4 bases, with 7 bases remaining between them. CDR1 and CDR2 (germline): MDHEN, SYDVKM.

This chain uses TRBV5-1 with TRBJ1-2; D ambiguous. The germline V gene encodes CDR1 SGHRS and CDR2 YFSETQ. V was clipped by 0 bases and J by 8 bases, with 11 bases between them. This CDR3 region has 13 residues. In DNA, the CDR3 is TGCGCCAGCAGCTTGGTGCCGCCGGGCGGCTACACCTTC. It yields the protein CASSLVPPGGYTF. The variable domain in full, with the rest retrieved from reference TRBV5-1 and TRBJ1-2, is KAGVTQTPRYLIKTRGQQVTLSCSPISGHRSVSWYQQTPGQGLQFLFEYFSETQRNKGNFPGRFSGRQFSNSRSEMNVSTLELGDSALYLCASSLVPPGGYTFGSGTRLTVV.

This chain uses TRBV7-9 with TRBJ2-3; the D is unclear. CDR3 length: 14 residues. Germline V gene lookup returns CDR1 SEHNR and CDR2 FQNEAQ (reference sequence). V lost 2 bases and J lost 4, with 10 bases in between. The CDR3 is CASSLSPDADTQYF. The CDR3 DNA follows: TGTGCCAGCAGCTTATCCCCCGACGCAGATACGCAGTATTTT.

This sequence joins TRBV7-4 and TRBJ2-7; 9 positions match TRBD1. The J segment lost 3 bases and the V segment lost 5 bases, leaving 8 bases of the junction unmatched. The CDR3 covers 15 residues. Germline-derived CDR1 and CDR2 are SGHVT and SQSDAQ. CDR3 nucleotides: TGTGCCAGCAGCCTCCTCGGACAGGGGCTCTACGAGCAGTACTTC. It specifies CASSLLGQGLYEQYF.

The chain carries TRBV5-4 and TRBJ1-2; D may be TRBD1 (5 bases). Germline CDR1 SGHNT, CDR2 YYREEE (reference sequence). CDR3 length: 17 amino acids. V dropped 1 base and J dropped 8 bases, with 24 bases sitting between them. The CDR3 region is CASSLPAIAGTGQGYTF. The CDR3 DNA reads TGTGCCAGCAGCTTGCCGGCAATCGCGGGGACGGGTCAGGGCTACACCTTC.